These T cell receptor beta chains were read from a single sample in a study of blood T cell repertoires in COVID-19. Here immunoSEQ multiplex PCR was the method, and the copy in TCRdb shows in-frame clones only, minus some. This sample yields 200,000 to 300,000 clones, of which under 90% are seen a single time; roughly 8.6% belongs to the top ten. Source material: peripheral blood. The source of these receptors is a human donor in a cohort sampled during active COVID-19. CDR3s include the opening cysteine and the closing phenylalanine or tryptophan. The D gene is left open where the match is weak. Clone size appears in some rows only: once, few, many, or a class for an expanded clone.

size,V,J,D,DNA,CDR3
-,TRBV5-1,TRBJ1-1,-,TGCGCCAGCAGCTTGGGAGGTCAGCGGTTGGTGAACACTGAAGCTTTCTTT,CASSLGGQRLVNTEAFF
-,TRBV6-5,TRBJ2-7,TRBD1,TGTGCCAGCAGCCTGGGACAGGCCAACTACGAGCAGTACTTC,CASSLGQANYEQYF
-,TRBV4-3,TRBJ1-5,TRBD1,TGCGCCAGCAGCCAAGATTACGGGACAGTGGGGAGCAATCAGCCCCAGCATTTT,CASSQDYGTVGSNQPQHF
-,TRBV6-5,TRBJ1-6,-,TGTGTCAGCAGTTACGGGCGAAATTCACCCCTCCACTTT,CVSSYGRNSPLHF
-,TRBV19,TRBJ2-1,TRBD2,TGTGCCAGTAGTATTTTGAGCGGGGGAAAGGTTGAGCAGTTCTTC,CASSILSGGKVEQFF
-,TRBV5-4,TRBJ2-4,TRBD2,TGTGCCAGCAGCTTGGGGGAGCGGGGGACCTCATTAGCCAAAAACATTCAGTACTTC,CASSLGERGTSLAKNIQYF
-,TRBV6-5,TRBJ1-4,-,TGTGCCAGCAGGAGCGACGGGGAAAAACTGTTTTTT,CASRSDGEKLFF
-,TRBV10-3,TRBJ2-7,TRBD1,TGTGCCACAGCTGGGACAGGGGTTTACTACGAGCAGTACTTC,CATAGTGVYYEQYF
-,TRBV2,TRBJ2-5,TRBD2,TGTGCCAGCAGTACAGGACTAGCTTGGGGGGGGACCCAGTACTTC,CASSTGLAWGGTQYF
-,TRBV24-1,TRBJ2-3,TRBD2,TGTGCCACCAGTGATTTGGCACCGGAGCGGGGGGATCTCACAGATACGCAGTATTTT,CATSDLAPERGDLTDTQYF
few,TRBV19,TRBJ1-5,TRBD1,TGTGCCAGTAGGGAAACAGGGGGCGGTCGGTGGTATCAGCCCCAGCATTTT,CASRETGGGRWYQPQHF
-,TRBV29-1,TRBJ2-7,TRBD1,TGCAGCGTTGAACTTTGGGGACAGGGATCCTACGAGCAGTACTTC,CSVELWGQGSYEQYF
-,TRBV6-4,TRBJ2-7,-,TGTGCCAGCAGCCAATACGAGGAGGCCTACGAGCAGTACTTC,CASSQYEEAYEQYF
-,TRBV19,TRBJ2-7,-,TGTGCCAGTAGTAGTCAGGGGAGTGGCGAGCAGTACTTC,CASSSQGSGEQYF
-,TRBV19,TRBJ2-1,-,TGTGCCAGTATGACGGGACGGGAGAGTTACAATGAGCAGTTCTTC,CASMTGRESYNEQFF
once,TRBV6-5,TRBJ1-5,TRBD1,TGTGCCAGCAGTTACTCGGGACAGCTTAGCAATCAGCCCCAGCATTTT,CASSYSGQLSNQPQHF
-,TRBV5-1,TRBJ2-5,TRBD2,TGCGCCAGCAGCTTGGTAGCGGGGGGACAAGAGACCCAGTACTTC,CASSLVAGGQETQYF